Listed here is a single T cell receptor (beta chain). The same CDR3 arises from other DNA sequences in this sample as well. The data originate from a study of shared clonotypes between healthy human individuals. Clones were sequenced by immunoSEQ multiplex PCR, and TCRdb holds only the in-frame ones, with some missing. The repertoire holds around 550,000 clones, with 85% to 95% as singletons. CD45RO-negative, CCR7-positively selected cells formed the naive CD8 fraction, excluding terminally differentiated effector memory CD45RA+ cells. Donors, without exception, were Caucasian adults residing in Nashville, Tennessee. Germline-derived CDR1 and CDR2 are SGHRS and YFSETQ. The CDR3 is 13 residues long. V was clipped by 2 bases and J by 1 base, with 6 bases between them.

Sequencing was performed on naive CD8+ T cells sorted from blood. This chain connects TRBV5-1 to TRBJ1-1; tentative D call: TRBD1 (6 bases). This clonotype was obtained from a woman in her 30s in good health. The CDR3 nucleotides are TGCGCCAGCAGCTTAGGGGGGAACACTGAAGCTTTCTTT. This gives the protein CASSLGGNTEAFF.